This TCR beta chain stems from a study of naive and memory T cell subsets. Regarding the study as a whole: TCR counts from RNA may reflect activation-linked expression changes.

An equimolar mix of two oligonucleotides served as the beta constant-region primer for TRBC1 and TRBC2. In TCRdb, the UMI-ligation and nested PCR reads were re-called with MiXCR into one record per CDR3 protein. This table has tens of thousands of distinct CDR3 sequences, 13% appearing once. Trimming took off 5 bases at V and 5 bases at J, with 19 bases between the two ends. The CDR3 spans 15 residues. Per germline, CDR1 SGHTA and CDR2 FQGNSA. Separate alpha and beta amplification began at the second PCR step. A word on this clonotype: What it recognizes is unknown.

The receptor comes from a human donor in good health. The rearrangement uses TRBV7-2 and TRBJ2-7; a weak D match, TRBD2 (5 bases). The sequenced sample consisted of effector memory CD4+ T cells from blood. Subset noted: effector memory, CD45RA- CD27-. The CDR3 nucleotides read TGTGCCAGCAGCGACCCCGGGGTGATGAGGGACGAGCAGTACTTC. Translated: CASSDPGVMRDEQYF.